These T cell receptor beta chains were read from a single sample in a study of blood T cell repertoires in COVID-19. This table comes from immunoSEQ multiplex PCR, and its TCRdb copy is limited to in-frame clones, with some not included. The profile shows nearly 100,000 clones, roughly 79% of them singletons. Input material: peripheral blood. These receptor sequences come from a man between 65 and 85 years old with acute or convalescent COVID-19. Each CDR3 is given without its conserved first and last residue. D genes are given only for firm matches.

>TRBJ1-2|TRBV5-1|TRBD1
ASSPQGALPYGYT
>TRBJ1-1|TRBV27|.
ASSLGQNTEAF
>TRBJ2-5|TRBV2|TRBD1
ASSDPRTGRQETQY
>TRBJ1-4|TRBV3-1/TRBV3-2|TRBD1
ASSQEDRGKLF
>TRBJ2-1|TRBV5-1|.
ASSLTGRAYNEQF
>TRBJ1-2|TRBV29-1|.
SVEVISGTGYYGYT
>TRBJ1-1|TRBV30|.
AWRTGGPTEAF
>TRBJ1-5|TRBV27|.
ASSPWGRGQGQPQH
>TRBJ2-1|TRBV5-1|TRBD2
ASSLSPSGGYNEQF
>TRBJ1-2|TRBV3-1/TRBV3-2|TRBD1
ASSSTGSGYT
>TRBJ1-1|TRBV20-1|TRBD1
SASRQGDTEAF
>TRBJ2-3|TRBV13|.
ASSLASSTDTQY
>TRBJ1-4|TRBV7-9|.
ASSPPGRANEKLF
>TRBJ2-5|TRBV7-8|.
ASSPRVNQETQY
>TRBJ2-3|TRBV15|.
ATSSLQGRTDTQY
>TRBJ2-1|TRBV4-1|TRBD2
ASSQGDIAGPNNNEQF
>TRBJ2-1|TRBV9|.
ASSVASSGNNEQF
>TRBJ1-4|TRBV14|TRBD1
ASSNLRDRGAPGGEKLF
>TRBJ2-7|TRBV11-1|.
ASSSHGTPPYEQY
>TRBJ2-5|TRBV30|.
AWSVQFQSGFRGKETQY
>TRBJ1-2|TRBV4-3|.
ASSQDPALGYT
>TRBJ1-1|TRBV7-2|.
ASSPSAGNTEAF
>TRBJ2-7|TRBV4-2|TRBD1
ASSQTPGQGSYEQY
>TRBJ1-1|TRBV19|TRBD1
ASSRDRGTEAF
>TRBJ1-1|TRBV6-5|TRBD1
ASRDSGTVRAF
>TRBJ1-2|TRBV7-9|.
ASSLGQTPKGYT
>TRBJ1-5|TRBV18|.
ASSPDRYSNQPQH
>TRBJ1-2|TRBV18|TRBD1
ASSPPNPGTGDYGYT
>TRBJ1-4|TRBV7-9|.
ASSLAHLRDKATNEKLF
>TRBJ2-1|TRBV15|TRBD2
ATSSRGRGEQF
>TRBJ2-3|TRBV24-1|.
ATRGQYTDTQY
>TRBJ2-1|TRBV5-1|TRBD1
ASSGGQGMASNEQF
>TRBJ1-5|TRBV28|TRBD1
ASTLSTGGDQPQH
>TRBJ1-4|TRBV30|.
AWSAVEKLF
>TRBJ1-3|TRBV5-1|.
ASSPMDSSGNTIY
>TRBJ1-1|TRBV29-1|TRBD1
SAIQGPEAF
>TRBJ2-2|TRBV6-5|TRBD2
ASSFQGGYTGELF
>TRBJ1-2|TRBV3-1/TRBV3-2|.
ASSQDSIQGNGYT
>TRBJ2-3|TRBV6-1|.
ASSEFQETGDTQY
>TRBJ1-2|TRBV29-1|TRBD1
SVDDRGFSGYT
>TRBJ1-2|TRBV19|TRBD1
ASSASGTGIYGYT
>TRBJ2-7|TRBV11-2|TRBD1
ASSLDRGGIYEQY
>TRBJ1-1|TRBV30|.
AWRIGPLSTGTPNTEAF
>TRBJ2-2|TRBV6-5|.
ASSRDYRAGELF
>TRBJ2-1|TRBV11-3|.
ASSQDGGTYNEQF
>TRBJ1-5|TRBV28|TRBD1
ASSLLGQWDNQPQH
>TRBJ2-2|TRBV4-2|TRBD2
ASSQGASGTGELF
>TRBJ2-3|TRBV7-9|.
ASSLVHVRESTDTQY
>TRBJ2-2|TRBV6-2/TRBV6-3|TRBD1
ASSSGQGYTGELF
>TRBJ2-2|TRBV7-3|TRBD1
ASSPGTGGAGELF
>TRBJ1-2|TRBV24-1|.
ATSEQNYGYT
>TRBJ1-4|TRBV5-5|TRBD1
ASSWQGRGTNEKLF
>TRBJ1-1|TRBV20-1|TRBD1
SASQILGQGANEAF